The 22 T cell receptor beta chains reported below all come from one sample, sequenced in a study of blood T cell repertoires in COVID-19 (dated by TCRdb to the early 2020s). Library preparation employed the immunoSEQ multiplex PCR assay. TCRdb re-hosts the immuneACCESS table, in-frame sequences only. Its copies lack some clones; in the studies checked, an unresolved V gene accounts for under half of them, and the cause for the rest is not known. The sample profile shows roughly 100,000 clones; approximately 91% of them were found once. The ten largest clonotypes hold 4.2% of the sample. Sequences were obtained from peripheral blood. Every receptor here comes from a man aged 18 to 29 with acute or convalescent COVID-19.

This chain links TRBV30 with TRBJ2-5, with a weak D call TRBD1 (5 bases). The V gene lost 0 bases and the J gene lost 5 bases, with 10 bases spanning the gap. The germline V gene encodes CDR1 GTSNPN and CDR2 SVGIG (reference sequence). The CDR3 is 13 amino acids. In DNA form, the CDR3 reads TGTGCCTGGAGTGTAGGGGTAGGGGAGACCCAGTACTTC. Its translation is CAWSVGVGETQYF.

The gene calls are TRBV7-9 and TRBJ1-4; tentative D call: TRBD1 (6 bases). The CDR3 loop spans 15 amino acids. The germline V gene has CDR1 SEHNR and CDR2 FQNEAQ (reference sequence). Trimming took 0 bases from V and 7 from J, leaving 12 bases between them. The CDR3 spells CASSLAAGAGEKLFF. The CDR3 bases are TGTGCCAGCAGCTTAGCTGCAGGGGCCGGTGAAAAACTGTTTTTT.

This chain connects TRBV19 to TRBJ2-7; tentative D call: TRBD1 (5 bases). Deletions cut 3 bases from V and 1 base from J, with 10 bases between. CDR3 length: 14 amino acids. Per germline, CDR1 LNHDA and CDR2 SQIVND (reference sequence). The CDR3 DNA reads TGTGCCAGTAGTATTTCTCAGGGTTCCTACGAGCAGTACTTC. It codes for CASSISQGSYEQYF.

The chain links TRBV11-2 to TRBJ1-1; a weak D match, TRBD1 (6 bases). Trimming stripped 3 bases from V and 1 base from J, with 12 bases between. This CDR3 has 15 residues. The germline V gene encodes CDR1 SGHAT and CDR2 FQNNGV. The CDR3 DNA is TGTGCCAGCAGCTTGACGACAGGCCGGAACACTGAAGCTTTCTTT. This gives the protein CASSLTTGRNTEAFF.

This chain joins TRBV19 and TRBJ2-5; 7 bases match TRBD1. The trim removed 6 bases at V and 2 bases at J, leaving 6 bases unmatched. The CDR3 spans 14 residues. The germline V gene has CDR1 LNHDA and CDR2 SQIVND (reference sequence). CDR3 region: CASSPTTGQETQYF. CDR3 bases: TGTGCCAGTAGCCCCACGACAGGGCAAGAGACCCAGTACTTC.

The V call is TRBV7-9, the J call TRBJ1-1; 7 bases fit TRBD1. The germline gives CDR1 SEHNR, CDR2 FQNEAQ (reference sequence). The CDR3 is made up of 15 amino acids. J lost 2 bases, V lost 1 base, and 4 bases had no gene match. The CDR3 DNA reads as TGTGCCAGCAGCTTAGGGAGGGGGCTAAACACTGAAGCTTTCTTT. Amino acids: CASSLGRGLNTEAFF.

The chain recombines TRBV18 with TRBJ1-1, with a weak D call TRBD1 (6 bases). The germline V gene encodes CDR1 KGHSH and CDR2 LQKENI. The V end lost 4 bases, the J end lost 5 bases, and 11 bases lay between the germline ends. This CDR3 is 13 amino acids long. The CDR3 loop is CASSLQGQTEAFF. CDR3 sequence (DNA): TGTGCCAGCTCACTACAGGGCCAAACTGAAGCTTTCTTT.

This chain's CDR3 is CASSLDPGQGPYEQYF. The CDR3 region has the DNA TGTGCCAGCAGCTTAGATCCGGGACAGGGCCCCTACGAGCAGTACTTC. The rearrangement joins TRBV11-2 to TRBJ2-7, with TRBD1 matching 9 bases. Germline assignment: CDR1 SGHAT and CDR2 FQNNGV. The CDR3 has 16 residues. The junction had 5 bases not matched to a gene; V was cut back by 0 bases and J by 2 bases. The full variable domain, with the rest looked up from reference TRBV11-2 and TRBJ2-7, is EAGVAQSPRYKIIEKRQSVAFWCNPISGHATLYWYQQILGQGPKLLIQFQNNGVVDDSQLPKDRFSAERLKGVDSTLKIQPAKLEDSAVYLCASSLDPGQGPYEQYFGPGTRLTVT.

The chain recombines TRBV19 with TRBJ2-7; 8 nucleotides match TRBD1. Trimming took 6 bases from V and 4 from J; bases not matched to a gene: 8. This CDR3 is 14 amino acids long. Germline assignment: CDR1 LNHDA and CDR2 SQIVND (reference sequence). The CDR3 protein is CASSLDRGIYEQYF. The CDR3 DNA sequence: TGTGCCAGTAGCCTCGACAGGGGCATATACGAGCAGTACTTC.

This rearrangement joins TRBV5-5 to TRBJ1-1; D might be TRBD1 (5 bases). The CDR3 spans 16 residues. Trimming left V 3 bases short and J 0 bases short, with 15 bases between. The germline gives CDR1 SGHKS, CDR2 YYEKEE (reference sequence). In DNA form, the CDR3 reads TGTGCCAGCAGCTCAATACTGACAGACCTGAACACTGAAGCTTTCTTT. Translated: CASSSILTDLNTEAFF.

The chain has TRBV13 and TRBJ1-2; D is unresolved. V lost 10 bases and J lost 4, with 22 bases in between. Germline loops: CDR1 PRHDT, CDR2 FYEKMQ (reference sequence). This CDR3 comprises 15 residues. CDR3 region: CATSISQAYGYGYTF. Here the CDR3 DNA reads TGTGCCACCTCAATTTCCCAGGCTTATGGCTATGGCTACACCTTC. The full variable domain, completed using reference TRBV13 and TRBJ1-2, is AAGVIQSPRHLIKEKRETATLKCYPIPRHDTVYWYQQGPGQDPQFLISFYEKMQSDKGSIPDRFSAQQFSDYHSELNMSSLELGDSALYFCATSISQAYGYGYTFGSGTRLTVV.

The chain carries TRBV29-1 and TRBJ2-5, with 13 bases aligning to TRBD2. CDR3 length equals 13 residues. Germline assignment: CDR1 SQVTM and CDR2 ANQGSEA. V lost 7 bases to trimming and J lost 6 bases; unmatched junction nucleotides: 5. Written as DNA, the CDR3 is TGCAGCGCACTAGCGGGAGGGAGGAAGACCCAGTACTTC. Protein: CSALAGGRKTQYF.

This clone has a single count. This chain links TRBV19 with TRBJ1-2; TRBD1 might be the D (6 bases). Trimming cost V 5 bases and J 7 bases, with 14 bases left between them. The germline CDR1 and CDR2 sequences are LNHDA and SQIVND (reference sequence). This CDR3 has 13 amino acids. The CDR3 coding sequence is TGTGCCAGTAGTCGGAGGACAGAGGGTGGCTACACCTTC. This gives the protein CASSRRTEGGYTF.

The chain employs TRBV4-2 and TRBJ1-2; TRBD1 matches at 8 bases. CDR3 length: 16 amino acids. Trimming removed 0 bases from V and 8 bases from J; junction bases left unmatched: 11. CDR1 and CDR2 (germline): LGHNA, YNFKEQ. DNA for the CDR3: TGTGCCAGCAGCCAAGATGGGACAGGCAAAACTAAAGGCTACACCTTC. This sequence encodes CASSQDGTGKTKGYTF.

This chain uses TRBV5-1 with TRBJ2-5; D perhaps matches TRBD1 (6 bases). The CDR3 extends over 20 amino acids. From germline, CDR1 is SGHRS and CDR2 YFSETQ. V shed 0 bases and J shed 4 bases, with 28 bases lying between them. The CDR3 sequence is CASSLAGAGADTSGTETQYF. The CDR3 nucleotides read TGCGCCAGCAGCTTGGCCGGGGCAGGGGCCGATACCTCTGGGACAGAGACCCAGTACTTC.

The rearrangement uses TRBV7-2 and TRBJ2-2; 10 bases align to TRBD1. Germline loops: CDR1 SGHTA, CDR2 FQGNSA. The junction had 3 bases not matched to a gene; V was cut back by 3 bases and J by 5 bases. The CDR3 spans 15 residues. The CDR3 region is CASSLPGQGTGELFF. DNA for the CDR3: TGTGCCAGCAGCTTGCCGGGACAGGGGACCGGGGAGCTGTTTTTT.

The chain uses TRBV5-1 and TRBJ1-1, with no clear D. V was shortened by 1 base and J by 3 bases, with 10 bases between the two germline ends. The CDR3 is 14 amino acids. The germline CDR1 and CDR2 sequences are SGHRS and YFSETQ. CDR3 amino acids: CASSLLEWDTEAFF. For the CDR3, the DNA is TGCGCCAGCAGCTTGCTGGAGTGGGACACTGAAGCTTTCTTT.

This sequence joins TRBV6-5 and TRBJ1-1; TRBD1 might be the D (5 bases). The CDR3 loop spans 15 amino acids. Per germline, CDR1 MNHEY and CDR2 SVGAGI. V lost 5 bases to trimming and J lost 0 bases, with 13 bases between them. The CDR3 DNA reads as TGTGCCAGCAGTCGCCCGACAGTAATGAACACTGAAGCTTTCTTT. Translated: CASSRPTVMNTEAFF.

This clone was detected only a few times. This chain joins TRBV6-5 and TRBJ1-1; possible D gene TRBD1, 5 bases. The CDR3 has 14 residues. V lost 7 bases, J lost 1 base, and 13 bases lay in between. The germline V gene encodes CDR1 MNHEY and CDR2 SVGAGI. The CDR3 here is CASTPLTENTEAFF. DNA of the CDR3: TGTGCCAGCACCCCCTTGACAGAGAACACTGAAGCTTTCTTT.

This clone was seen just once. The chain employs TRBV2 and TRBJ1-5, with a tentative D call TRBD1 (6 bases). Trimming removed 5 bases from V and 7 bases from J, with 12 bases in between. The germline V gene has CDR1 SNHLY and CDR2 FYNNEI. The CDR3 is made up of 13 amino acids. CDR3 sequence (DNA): TGTGCCAGCAGTAACCAGGGGCAACAGCCCCAGCATTTT. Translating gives CASSNQGQQPQHF.

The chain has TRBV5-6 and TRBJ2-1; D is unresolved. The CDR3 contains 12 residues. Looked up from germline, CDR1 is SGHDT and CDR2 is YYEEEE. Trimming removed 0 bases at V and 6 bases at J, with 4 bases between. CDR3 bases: TGTGCCAGCAGCTTGGATCTCAATGAGCAGTTCTTC. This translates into CASSLDLNEQFF.

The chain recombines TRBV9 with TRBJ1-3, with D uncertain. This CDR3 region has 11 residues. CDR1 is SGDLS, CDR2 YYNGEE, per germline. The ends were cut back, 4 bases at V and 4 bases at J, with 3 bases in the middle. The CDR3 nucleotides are TGTGCCAGCAGCCCAGGAAACACCATATATTTT. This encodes CASSPGNTIYF.